The 29 T cell receptor beta chains presented below share a single source sample, sequenced in a study of cytomegalovirus exposure and HLA in healthy donors. A multiplex PCR was run with 60 Vbeta primers and 13 Jbeta primers. Data came from immunoSEQ multiplex PCR; TCRdb stores just in-frame clones and leaves some out. The table lists under 200,000 clones, more than 75% of them singletons, with around an eighth in the top ten. The sample was PBMCs. These receptors were obtained from a woman in her 30s in good health and CMV-seropositive.

This clone occurred a few times. The genes are TRBV7-6 and TRBJ2-7, with TRBD2 matching over 11 bases. V lost 1 base, J lost 1 base, and 9 bases stayed unmatched. Per germline, CDR1 SGHVS and CDR2 FNYEAQ. The CDR3 runs 18 residues. CDR3 residues: CASSLEASGGQRSYEQYF. The DNA of the CDR3 is TGTGCCAGCAGCTTAGAGGCTAGCGGGGGGCAGAGATCCTACGAGCAGTACTTC.

As regards this clone: Compared with germline, one end of the junction differs, possibly owing to a read error. This sample also contains other DNA sequences that code for the same CDR3. J is TRBJ2-3 and V is TRBV20-1; 8 bases align to TRBD2. This CDR3 contains 10 residues. CDR1 and CDR2 (germline): DFQATT, SNEGSKA (reference sequence). This chain's CDR3 is CPGGADTQYF. The CDR3 DNA reads as TGTCCGGGAGGGGCGGATACGCAGTATTTT.

The rearrangement uses TRBV19 and TRBJ2-1; D may be TRBD2 (6 bases). Per the germline V gene, CDR1 is LNHDA and CDR2 is SQIVND (reference sequence). Trimming stripped 5 bases from V and 10 bases from J, with 18 bases between. This CDR3 is built from 14 residues. In DNA form, the CDR3 reads TGTGCCAGTAGTTACGGAGGGGTTGGGGACGAGCAGTTCTTC. It codes for CASSYGGVGDEQFF.

The CDR3 sequence is CASAVGGGSTEAFF. The CDR3 DNA follows: TGTGCCAGCGCGGTCGGGGGCGGGAGCACTGAAGCTTTCTTT. The chain is built from TRBV28 and TRBJ1-1; D is possibly TRBD1 (6 bases). The CDR3 extends over 14 amino acids. Trimming shortened V by 8 bases and J by 4 bases, and 17 bases separated the two germline ends. Germline V gene sequence: CDR1 MDHEN, CDR2 SYDVKM. Combining the CDR3 with reference TRBV28 and TRBJ1-1 gives the whole variable domain DVKVTQSSRYLVKRTGEKVFLECVQDMDHENMFWYRQDPGLGLRLIYFSYDVKMKEKGDIPEGYSVSREKKERFSLILESASTNQTSMYLCASAVGGGSTEAFFGQGTRLTVV.

The chain links TRBV28 to TRBJ1-1; D ambiguous. The V end lost 6 bases, the J end lost 5 bases, and 10 bases lay between the germline ends. CDR3 size: 12 residues. From germline, CDR1 is MDHEN and CDR2 SYDVKM. CDR3 loop: CASSSVSTEAFF. The CDR3 nucleotides read TGTGCCAGCAGCTCGGTTTCGACTGAAGCTTTCTTT.

The CDR3 loop reads CASSLSTGIYGYTF. The CDR3 coding sequence is TGTGCCAGCAGTTTATCGACAGGGATCTATGGCTACACCTTC. V gene TRBV27 combines with J gene TRBJ1-2, with 7 bases aligning to TRBD1. Germline V gene sequence: CDR1 MNHEY, CDR2 SMNVEV (reference sequence). This CDR3 is built from 14 residues. The ends lost 0 bases at V and 4 bases at J; junction bases unmatched: 2.

J is TRBJ1-4 and V is TRBV27; D gene uncertain. Looked up from germline, CDR1 is MNHEY and CDR2 is SMNVEV (reference sequence). V gave up 10 bases and J gave up 2 bases, with 8 bases separating them. CDR3 length equals 12 residues. CDR3 coding DNA: TGTGCCACCTGGCCCACTAATGAAAAACTGTTTTTT. It translates to CATWPTNEKLFF.

The CDR3 protein is CARSLQGGREDSNQPQHF. For the CDR3, the DNA is TGTGCCAGAAGCTTACAGGGCGGGAGGGAGGATAGCAATCAGCCCCAGCATTTT. This chain links TRBV5-3 with TRBJ1-5; tentative D call: TRBD1 (6 bases). TRBV5-3 falls under the ORF class, with uncertain function. V lost 2 bases and J 0 bases, leaving 18 bases between the germline ends. The CDR3 covers 18 residues.

The genes are TRBV28 and TRBJ1-5, with D uncertain. V lost 1 base, J lost 6 bases, and 16 bases lay in between. The CDR3 covers 16 residues. From germline, CDR1 is MDHEN and CDR2 SYDVKM. The CDR3 region has the DNA TGTGCCAGCAGTTTATTAGTCCCAATCCGGGGTCAGCCCCAGCATTTT. Its protein is CASSLLVPIRGQPQHF.

CDR3 sequence reads: CASIKETQYF. The DNA for the CDR3 is TGTGCCAGCATCAAAGAGACCCAGTACTTC. This chain uses TRBV6-1 with TRBJ2-5; D unresolved. The V gene lost 7 bases and the J gene lost 3 bases, with 3 bases spanning the gap. The CDR3 covers 10 residues. The germline CDR1 and CDR2 sequences are MNHNS and SASEGT.

The sample holds a few counts of this clone. The gene calls are TRBV2 and TRBJ1-5; possibly TRBD1 for D (5 bases). The CDR3 contains 14 residues. CDR1 is SNHLY and CDR2 is FYNNEI in the germline V gene. V gave up 7 bases and J gave up 4 bases, with 14 bases separating them. CDR3 sequence reads: CASNGGPGNQPQHF. The CDR3 DNA follows: TGTGCCAGCAACGGGGGTCCCGGGAATCAGCCCCAGCATTTT.

The chain links TRBV10-3 to TRBJ1-1; D gene unclear. The CDR3 has 15 amino acids. Trimming took 3 bases from V and 0 from J, leaving 11 bases between them. CDR1 ENHRY and CDR2 SYGVKD come from the germline V gene. As DNA, the CDR3 is TGTGCCATCAGTGATGGGCAGACCTTGAACACTGAAGCTTTCTTT. Its translation: CAISDGQTLNTEAFF.

This rearrangement joins TRBV2 to TRBJ2-4, with D possibly TRBD1 on 6 matching bases. The CDR3 contains 15 residues. The germline V and J ends were trimmed by 4 bases and 0 bases, with 10 bases remaining between them. Germline CDR1 SNHLY, CDR2 FYNNEI. CDR3 in DNA: TGTGCCAGCAGTGTGGACAGAACAGCCAAAAACATTCAGTACTTC. It is translated as CASSVDRTAKNIQYF.

This clone occurred a few times. This chain joins TRBV28 and TRBJ2-2; D is unclear. The CDR3 is 15 amino acids. V lost 3 bases, J lost 4 bases, and 12 bases lay in between. Germline-derived CDR1 and CDR2 are MDHEN and SYDVKM. This CDR3 reads CASSFRPRGTGELFF. The CDR3 DNA follows: TGTGCCAGCAGTTTTCGGCCAAGAGGCACCGGGGAGCTGTTTTTT.

The chain employs TRBV28 and TRBJ2-5, with D uncertain. Judging by the DNA end, TRBJ2-7 fits better; the J call may be wrong. This CDR3 has 14 amino acids. CDR1 and CDR2 (germline): MDHEN, SYDVKM. CDR3 loop: CASSQPALSYEQYF. The CDR3 nucleotides are TGTGCCAGCAGTCAACCCGCCCTCTCCTACGAGCAGTACTTC.

In its sample, this clone was seen a few times. The identical CDR3 is also encoded by other nucleotide sequences in the sample. The chain has TRBV6-4 and TRBJ2-3, with 10 bases lining up with TRBD2. The V gene end was trimmed by 5 bases and the J gene end by 0 bases; junction bases not matched to a gene: 2. Germline lookup yields CDR1 MRHNA and CDR2 SNTAGT. CDR3 length: 15 amino acids. The CDR3 protein is CASSPSGGSTDTQYF. CDR3 in DNA: TGTGCCAGCAGTCCTAGCGGGGGTAGCACAGATACGCAGTATTTT.

The chain uses TRBV7-9 and TRBJ2-5; D is perhaps TRBD2 (6 bases). The CDR3 sequence is 14 residues long. The germline V and J ends were trimmed by 5 bases and 1 base, with 11 bases remaining between them. The germline V gene has CDR1 SEHNR and CDR2 FQNEAQ (reference sequence). The CDR3 coding sequence is TGTGCCAGCAGCGCATCTAGCGTCCAAGAGACCCAGTACTTC. Protein sequence: CASSASSVQETQYF.

The chain combines TRBV6-6 with TRBJ2-7, with TRBD2 matching over 11 bases. Germline V gives CDR1 MNHNY, CDR2 SVGAGI (reference sequence). With 5 bases clipped from V and 6 bases from J, the junction kept 3 bases outside the gene matches. The length of the CDR3 is 13 residues. CDR3 in DNA: TGTGCCAGCAGTGACGGACTAGCGGGCGAGCAGTACTTC. This sequence encodes CASSDGLAGEQYF.

The chain recombines TRBV2 with TRBJ2-7; D is perhaps TRBD1 (6 bases). This CDR3 has 13 residues. The V end was cut by 4 bases, the J end by 3 bases, with 10 bases between. Germline V gives CDR1 SNHLY, CDR2 FYNNEI. Here the CDR3 DNA reads TGTGCCAGCAGTGGACAGGTCTTCTACGAGCAGTACTTC. This translates into CASSGQVFYEQYF.

The chain couples TRBV11-2 to TRBJ1-2; D may be TRBD1 (5 bases). V lost 6 bases, J lost 0 bases, and 11 bases lay in between. The CDR3 is 14 residues long. Germline V lookup: CDR1 SGHAT, CDR2 FQNNGV. In nucleotides, the CDR3 is TGTGCCAGCAGAAGGGGAATGGCTAACTATGGCTACACCTTC. It yields the protein CASRRGMANYGYTF.

This chain connects TRBV2 to TRBJ1-4, with 9 bases aligning to TRBD1. This CDR3 is 14 amino acids long. Unmatched junction bases numbered 4, after V lost 5 bases and J lost 6 bases. Per germline, CDR1 SNHLY and CDR2 FYNNEI. The CDR3 protein is CASSKDRGDEKLFF. The CDR3 DNA sequence: TGTGCCAGCAGTAAGGACAGGGGAGATGAAAAACTGTTTTTT. Full variable domain (missing parts from reference TRBV2 and TRBJ1-4): EPEVTQTPSHQVTQMGQEVILRCVPISNHLYFYWYRQILGQKVEFLVSFYNNEISEKSEIFDDQFSVERPDGSNFTLKIRSTKLEDSAMYFCASSKDRGDEKLFFGSGTQLSVL.

The rearrangement uses TRBV7-8 and TRBJ1-2; D unclear. V lost 1 base to trimming and J lost 5 bases, with 14 bases between them. Looked up from germline, CDR1 is SGHVS and CDR2 is FQNEAQ. This CDR3 has 15 amino acids. The CDR3 DNA reads TGTGCCAGCAGCTTAGATGCGAGAGGATTTTATGGCTACACCTTC. As protein: CASSLDARGFYGYTF. Based on the CDR3 plus reference TRBV7-8 and TRBJ1-2, the full variable domain is GAGVSQSPRYKVAKRGQDVALRCDPISGHVSLFWYQQALGQGPEFLTYFQNEAQLDKSGLPSDRFFAERPEGSVSTLKIQRTQQEDSAVYLCASSLDARGFYGYTFGSGTRLTVV.

This sequence joins TRBV11-3 and TRBJ2-2, with 9 bases aligning to TRBD1. This CDR3 has 17 amino acids. Unmatched junction bases numbered 14, after V lost 5 bases and J lost 7 bases. Germline V gene lookup returns CDR1 SGHNT and CDR2 YENEEA. CDR3 sequence (DNA): TGTGCCAGCAGCCCGCGGGACAGGGATGGACATGGCGGGGAGCTGTTTTTT. Protein: CASSPRDRDGHGGELFF.

The CDR3 loop is CASSPGHQIYNEQFF. CDR3 bases: TGTGCCAGCAGCCCGGGACACCAGATCTACAATGAGCAGTTCTTC. V usage is TRBV5-4 and J usage is TRBJ2-1; D may be TRBD1 (6 bases). The length of the CDR3 is 15 residues. The V gene's germline CDR1 is SGHNT and CDR2 YYREEE (reference sequence). The V gene lost 4 bases and the J gene lost 3 bases, with 14 bases spanning the gap.

J is TRBJ2-7 and V is TRBV14, with 7 bases aligning to TRBD1. This CDR3 contains 15 residues. V lost 1 base, J lost 4 bases, and 7 bases stayed unmatched. Germline V CDR1 and CDR2: SGHDN, FVKESK. Written as DNA, the CDR3 is TGTGCCAGCAGCCAAGGAAGGGGGCGCGGGTACGAGCAGTACTTC. Its protein product is CASSQGRGRGYEQYF.

Here the CDR3 reads CSAAGTVAYEQYF. Written as DNA, the CDR3 is TGCAGCGCCGCCGGGACAGTGGCCTACGAGCAGTACTTC. V is TRBV29-1 and J is TRBJ2-7; 7 positions agree with TRBD1. Germline V CDR1 and CDR2: SQVTM, ANQGSEA. Trimming took 7 bases from V and 2 from J; bases not matched to a gene: 8. The CDR3 spans 13 residues.

The rearrangement joins TRBV28 to TRBJ1-1, with 8 nucleotides matching TRBD1. Germline trimming cut 3 bases from V and 3 bases from J; bases unmatched to any gene: 9. CDR1 MDHEN and CDR2 SYDVKM come from the germline V gene. The CDR3 has 16 residues. CDR3 coding DNA: TGTGCCAGCAGTTTCGACAGGCAACAGGGGGACACTGAAGCTTTCTTT. Its protein is CASSFDRQQGDTEAFF.

The chain links TRBV2 to TRBJ2-1; no clear D. V lost 10 bases and J 0 bases, leaving 7 bases between the germline ends. The germline V gene encodes CDR1 SNHLY and CDR2 FYNNEI. The CDR3 totals 12 residues. CDR3 sequence reads: CAITSSYNEQFF. The CDR3 DNA follows: TGTGCCATCACGAGCTCCTACAATGAGCAGTTCTTC.

The chain is built from TRBV14 and TRBJ1-2, with D unclear. Germline assignment: CDR1 SGHDN and CDR2 FVKESK. With 2 bases removed from V and 4 bases from J, the gap between germline ends came to 11 bases. This CDR3 comprises 14 residues. DNA for the CDR3: TGTGCCAGCAGCCAACTAGCTGGGGTCTATGGCTACACCTTC. Protein sequence: CASSQLAGVYGYTF. Together with reference TRBV14 and TRBJ1-2, the CDR3 gives the full variable domain: EAGVTQFPSHSVIEKGQTVTLRCDPISGHDNLYWYRRVMGKEIKFLLHFVKESKQDESGMPNNRFLAERTGGTYSTLKVQPAELEDSGVYFCASSQLAGVYGYTFGSGTRLTVV.